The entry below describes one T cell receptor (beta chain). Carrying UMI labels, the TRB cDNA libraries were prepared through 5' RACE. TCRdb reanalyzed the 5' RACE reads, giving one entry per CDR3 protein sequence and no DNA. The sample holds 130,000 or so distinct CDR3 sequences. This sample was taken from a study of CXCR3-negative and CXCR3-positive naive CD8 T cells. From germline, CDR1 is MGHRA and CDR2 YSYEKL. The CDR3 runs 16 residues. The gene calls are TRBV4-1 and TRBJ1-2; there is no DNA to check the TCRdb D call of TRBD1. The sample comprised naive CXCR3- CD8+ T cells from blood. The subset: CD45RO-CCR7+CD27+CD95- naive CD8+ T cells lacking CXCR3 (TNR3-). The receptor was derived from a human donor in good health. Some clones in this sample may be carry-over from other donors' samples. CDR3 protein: CASSQIGARANYGYTF.